A single sample is the source of the 9 T cell receptor beta chains below, sequenced in a study of shared clonotypes between healthy human individuals. Generated by immunoSEQ multiplex PCR, the TCRdb table keeps only in-frame clones and is missing some. The data contain about 960,000 clones, 76% of them singletons. What was sequenced was memory CD4+ T cells sorted from blood. Described subset: CD45RA-negative fraction. Receptors were obtained from a man aged 18 to 29 in good health.

The V gene is TRBV12-5, the J gene TRBJ2-7; D is unresolved. This CDR3 has 14 amino acids. Germline values: CDR1 LGHNT, CDR2 FRNRAP. The V end lost 0 bases, the J end lost 4 bases, and 10 bases lay between the germline ends. CDR3: CASGLVPTTYEQYF. The CDR3 DNA sequence: TGTGCTAGTGGTTTGGTCCCTACCACGTACGAGCAGTACTTC.

The rearrangement uses TRBV4-1 and TRBJ2-7; 10 bases map to TRBD2. The CDR3 totals 17 residues. V lost 3 bases, J lost 3 bases, and 11 bases stayed unmatched. Germline CDR1 reads MGHRA; CDR2 reads YSYEKL. The CDR3 DNA follows: TGCGCCAGCAGCCAGGTTTTCCATATAGCGGGGGGCTACGAGCAGTACTTC. This encodes CASSQVFHIAGGYEQYF.

This chain links TRBV27 with TRBJ2-2; perhaps TRBD2 as D (5 bases). The CDR3 spans 17 residues. Trimming removed 0 bases from V and 1 base from J, with 12 bases in between. The germline CDR1 and CDR2 sequences are MNHEY and SMNVEV (reference sequence). CDR3 amino acids: CASSLSSRGLNTGELFF. CDR3 in DNA: TGTGCCAGCAGTTTATCATCTCGGGGATTGAACACCGGGGAGCTGTTTTTT.

The chain has TRBV11-3 and TRBJ2-3, with TRBD1 matching over 9 bases. Losses at the gene ends were 4 bases for V and 4 bases for J; bases not matched to a gene: 6. The CDR3 has 15 residues. Per the germline V gene, CDR1 is SGHNT and CDR2 is YENEEA. This CDR3 is CASSSGQGEADTQYF. The CDR3 DNA reads as TGTGCCAGCAGCTCGGGACAGGGAGAAGCAGATACGCAGTATTTT.

The table lists this clone with many counts. The sample has other DNA sequences that encode this CDR3 too. The chain uses TRBV5-8 and TRBJ2-3; 7 bases are shared with TRBD2. The CDR3 contains 15 residues. The V gene end was trimmed by 0 bases and the J gene end by 3 bases; junction bases not matched to a gene: 4. The V gene's germline CDR1 is SGHTS and CDR2 YDEGEE. In DNA, the CDR3 is TGTGCCAGCAGCTTGGAAGGACTAGGAACAGATACGCAGTATTTT. Its protein is CASSLEGLGTDTQYF.

The chain combines TRBV6-5 with TRBJ2-3; 8 bases map to TRBD1. This CDR3 has 15 residues. Germline lookup yields CDR1 MNHEY and CDR2 SVGAGI. V lost 6 bases to trimming and J lost 4 bases; unmatched junction nucleotides: 9. CDR3 region: CASSPTGVNADTQYF. The DNA for the CDR3 is TGTGCCAGCAGCCCGACAGGGGTTAACGCAGATACGCAGTATTTT.

This clone occurred a few times. CDR3 amino acids: CASSETSGGLSEQFF. As DNA, the CDR3 is TGTGCCAGCAGTGAGACTAGCGGGGGCCTGTCTGAGCAGTTCTTC. This chain links TRBV2 with TRBJ2-1; 12 bases agree with TRBD2. V was pared by 3 bases and J by 9 bases, with 6 bases of the junction left unmatched. This CDR3 spans 15 amino acids. Germline CDR1 is SNHLY and CDR2 is FYNNEI. Full variable domain (missing parts from reference TRBV2 and TRBJ2-1): EPEVTQTPSHQVTQMGQEVILRCVPISNHLYFYWYRQILGQKVEFLVSFYNNEISEKSEIFDDQFSVERPDGSNFTLKIRSTKLEDSAMYFCASSETSGGLSEQFFGPGTRLTVL.

This chain joins TRBV18 and TRBJ1-1; no firm D call. In germline, CDR1 is KGHSH, CDR2 LQKENI. V lost 4 bases to trimming and J lost 3 bases, with 9 bases between them. The CDR3 sequence is 13 residues long. The DNA for the CDR3 is TGTGCCAGCTCACAGGGCATGGACACTGAAGCTTTCTTT. Amino acid sequence: CASSQGMDTEAFF.

The V gene is TRBV5-1, the J gene TRBJ2-7; TRBD2 matches at 12 bases. The ends lost 2 bases at V and 6 bases at J; junction bases unmatched: 12. The CDR3 has 17 amino acids. The germline CDR1 and CDR2 sequences are SGHRS and YFSETQ. CDR3 coding DNA: TGCGCCAGCAGCTTCGGACAGCCTAGCGGGAGGGCAAGCGAGCAGTACTTC. It encodes CASSFGQPSGRASEQYF.